The next 5 T cell receptor beta chains were all read from a single sample in a study of cytomegalovirus exposure and HLA in healthy donors. With 60 Vbeta and 13 Jbeta primers, the PCR was carried out. Repertoires were generated with immunoSEQ multiplex PCR, while TCRdb's copy carries only in-frame clones and drops some. The sample lists around 180,000 clones, over 60% seen once, with approximately 1.1% in the top ten. Specimen: PBMCs. Receptor source: a woman aged 40 to 55 in good health and CMV-seronegative.

The sample holds one count of this clone. The genes are TRBV18 and TRBJ1-4; D unclear. The CDR3 spans 12 residues. CDR1 is KGHSH, CDR2 LQKENI, per germline. V lost 5 bases and J lost 8, with 9 bases in between. The CDR3 is CASSGSGEKLFF. CDR3 nucleotides: TGTGCCAGCTCAGGTTCCGGGGAAAAACTGTTTTTT. Complete variable domain (other parts from reference TRBV18 and TRBJ1-4): NAGVMQNPRHLVRRRGQEARLRCSPMKGHSHVYWYRQLPEEGLKFMVYLQKENIIDESGMPKERFSAEFPKEGPSILRIQQVVRGDSAAYFCASSGSGEKLFFGSGTQLSVL.

This chain connects TRBV13 to TRBJ2-7; a weak D match, TRBD1 (6 bases). The CDR3 is 15 amino acids. Deletions cut 6 bases from V and 5 bases from J, with 20 bases between. The germline V gene encodes CDR1 PRHDT and CDR2 FYEKMQ (reference sequence). Here the CDR3 DNA reads TGTGCCAGCAGAGCAGGGGAGTCTCCCTCGGACGAGCAGTACTTC. Protein: CASRAGESPSDEQYF.

This clone showed up just once. The J gene is TRBJ2-7, the V gene TRBV19; TRBD2 is a possible D gene (6 bases). Trimming took off 5 bases at V and 0 bases at J, with 11 bases between the two ends. Germline lookup yields CDR1 LNHDA and CDR2 SQIVND (reference sequence). The CDR3 is 14 amino acids. The CDR3 loop is CASSVYGSSYEQYF. CDR3 nucleotides: TGTGCCAGTAGTGTATACGGGAGCTCCTACGAGCAGTACTTC.

This chain joins TRBV7-9 and TRBJ1-5; TRBD1 aligns across 7 bases. CDR3 size: 15 residues. After removal of 5 bases from V and 4 bases from J, the junction contained 8 bases not matched to a gene. Germline-derived CDR1 and CDR2 are SEHNR and FQNEAQ (reference sequence). CDR3 sequence: CASSPGQEGNQPQHF. CDR3 bases: TGTGCCAGCAGCCCCGGACAGGAGGGGAATCAGCCCCAGCATTTT.

This clone was detected only once. The genes are TRBV9 and TRBJ2-3; D is ambiguous. CDR3 length: 16 amino acids. V was clipped by 0 bases and J by 3 bases, with 14 bases between them. The germline CDR1 and CDR2 sequences are SGDLS and YYNGEE. In nucleotides, the CDR3 is TGTGCCAGCAGCGTAGGTGCGGCGACTGGGACAGATACGCAGTATTTT. This encodes CASSVGAATGTDTQYF.